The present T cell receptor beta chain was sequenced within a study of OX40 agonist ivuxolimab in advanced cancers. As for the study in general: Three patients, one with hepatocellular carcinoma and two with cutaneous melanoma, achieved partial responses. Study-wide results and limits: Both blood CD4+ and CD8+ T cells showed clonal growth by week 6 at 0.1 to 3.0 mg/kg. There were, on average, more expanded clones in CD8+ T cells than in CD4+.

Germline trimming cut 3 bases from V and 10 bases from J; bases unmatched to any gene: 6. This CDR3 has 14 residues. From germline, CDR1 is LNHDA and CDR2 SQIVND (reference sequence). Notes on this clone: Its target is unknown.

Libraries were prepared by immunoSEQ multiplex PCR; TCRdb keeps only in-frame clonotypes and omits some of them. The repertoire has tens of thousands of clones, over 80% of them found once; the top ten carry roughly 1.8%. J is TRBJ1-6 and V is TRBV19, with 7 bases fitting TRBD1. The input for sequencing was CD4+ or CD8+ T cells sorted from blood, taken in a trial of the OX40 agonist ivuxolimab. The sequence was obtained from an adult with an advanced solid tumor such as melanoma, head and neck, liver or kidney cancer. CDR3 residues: CASSIRGQTSPLHF. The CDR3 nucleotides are TGTGCCAGTAGTATTCGGGGACAGACATCACCCCTCCACTTT.